This T cell receptor (beta chain) was sequenced in a study of cytomegalovirus exposure and HLA in healthy donors. Worth noting for this clone: Its antigen is unidentified.

Both 60 Vbeta primers and 13 Jbeta primers went into the PCR. The protocol was immunoSEQ multiplex PCR, while the TCRdb copy is restricted to in-frame clones and leaves out a portion. The sample contains roughly 130,000 clones, 80% of which appear only once. Per the germline V gene, CDR1 is SNHLY and CDR2 is FYNNEI. With 4 bases clipped from V and 5 bases from J, the junction kept 5 bases outside the gene matches. CDR3 length equals 13 residues. Findings of the study overall: In a later analysis, V- and J-gene trimming of beta chains associated with a DCLRE1C missense variant, replicated independently. There was a cluster of highly shared sequence variants that was likely a sequencing artifact.

Sequenced material: PBMCs. This TCR came from a man aged 40-49 years in good health and CMV-seronegative. The chain carries TRBV2 and TRBJ2-7; 7 positions match TRBD2. CDR3 coding DNA: TGTGCCAGCAGTGTACGGGGGGTGGACGAGCAGTACTTC. As protein: CASSVRGVDEQYF.